A single sample is the source of the 14 T cell receptor beta chains below, sequenced in a study of identical twins. Using its own MiXCR run on the 5' RACE reads, TCRdb lists one record per CDR3 protein. The repertoire has more than 650,000 distinct CDR3 sequences, around 6% of them found once; the top ten carry about 1.8%. Material for sequencing was naive T cells sorted from blood. Receptors originate from a man between 18 and 35 years old in good health.

V usage is TRBV12-3 or TRBV12-4 and J usage is TRBJ2-5; D remains unclear. V lost 7 bases, J lost 2 bases, and 11 bases lay in between. This CDR3 has 13 residues. The CDR3 coding sequence is TGTGCCAGCAACTTCTGGGGTCAAGAGACCCAGTACTTC. Its translation is CASNFWGQETQYF.

There are many counts of this clonotype. CDR3 nucleotide sequence: TGTGCCAGCAGCTTAATAGTTTCCGGGCACTACAATGAGCAGTTCTTC. Translated: CASSLIVSGHYNEQFF. The chain joins TRBV7-6 to TRBJ2-1; D remains ambiguous. The V end was cut by 2 bases, the J end by 3 bases, with 14 bases between. Germline V CDR1 and CDR2: SGHVS, FNYEAQ. CDR3 length: 16 residues.

This clonotype was detected many times. This sequence joins TRBV20-1 and TRBJ2-1; TRBD2 agrees at 8 bases. The CDR3 is made up of 14 amino acids. CDR1 is DFQATT, CDR2 SNEGSKA, per germline (reference sequence). Losses at the gene ends were 3 bases for V and 3 bases for J; bases not matched to a gene: 4. The CDR3 region has the DNA TGCAGTGCTAGGAACGGGAGGGGCTACAATGAGCAGTTCTTC. It is translated as CSARNGRGYNEQFF.

This chain links TRBV7-2 with TRBJ1-3; D is ambiguous. CDR1 SGHTA and CDR2 FQGNSA come from the germline V gene. V was cut by 5 bases and J by 0 bases, with 14 bases left in between. This CDR3 contains 16 residues. The CDR3 spells CASSPEVSYSGNTIYF. CDR3 sequence (DNA): TGTGCCAGCAGCCCGGAAGTCTCTTACTCTGGAAACACCATATATTTT.

A few counts support this clonotype. This sequence joins TRBV6-2 or TRBV6-3 and TRBJ2-5; TRBD1 aligns across 9 bases. Germline CDR1 MNHEY, CDR2 SVGEGT. This CDR3 has 15 amino acids. With 8 bases clipped from V and 2 bases from J, the junction kept 9 bases outside the gene matches. The CDR3 loop reads CASRVGQGYQETQYF. CDR3 in DNA: TGTGCCAGCCGCGTGGGACAGGGATATCAAGAGACCCAGTACTTC.

The chain links TRBV29-1 to TRBJ2-3, with D possibly TRBD1 on 6 matching bases. The CDR3 has 15 amino acids. The ends were cut back, 7 bases at V and 4 bases at J, with 21 bases in the middle. Per germline, CDR1 SQVTM and CDR2 ANQGSEA. The CDR3 bases are TGCAGCGCGGCCCAGGGGTTACTGGAGTCAGATACGCAGTATTTT. It yields the protein CSAAQGLLESDTQYF.

This clonotype was picked up many times. The genes are TRBV20-1 and TRBJ2-7; TRBD1 matches 7 bases. Trimming removed 0 bases from V and 5 bases from J; junction bases left unmatched: 4. Germline V gene sequence: CDR1 DFQATT, CDR2 SNEGSKA (reference sequence). CDR3 length equals 13 residues. The CDR3 region has the DNA TGCAGTGCTAGAGATTACAGGGGAAACGAGCAGTACTTC. This sequence encodes CSARDYRGNEQYF.

The genes are TRBV6-2 or TRBV6-3 and TRBJ2-5, with TRBD2 matching 9 bases. Germline lookup yields CDR1 MNHEY and CDR2 SVGEGT. The V and J ends lost 6 bases and 4 bases, in that order; junction bases with no gene match: 9. This CDR3 region has 15 residues. The CDR3: CASRGVALAGETQYF. DNA for the CDR3: TGTGCCAGCAGGGGGGTTGCACTAGCGGGAGAGACCCAGTACTTC.

This chain connects TRBV12-3 or TRBV12-4 to TRBJ2-7, with 9 bases matching TRBD2. The V segment lost 0 bases and the J segment 2 bases; nucleotides outside the gene matches: 2. The CDR3 extends over 15 amino acids. In DNA, the CDR3 is TGTGCCAGCAGTTTAGCGGCGGGAGGGCCCTACGAGCAGTACTTC. It specifies CASSLAAGGPYEQYF.

This clonotype was found many times. V is TRBV6-1 and J is TRBJ1-2; D is unclear. V lost 8 bases and J lost 7, with 14 bases in between. The CDR3 consists of 12 residues. Looked up from germline, CDR1 is MNHNS and CDR2 is SASEGT. CDR3 amino acids: CASQTQEFGYTF. The CDR3 DNA reads as TGTGCCAGCCAGACCCAAGAATTTGGCTACACCTTC.

The chain uses TRBV6-2 or TRBV6-3 and TRBJ2-1; 9 bases agree with TRBD2. This CDR3 is 18 amino acids long. Per germline, CDR1 MNHEY and CDR2 SVGEGT. Germline trimming cut 0 bases from V and 8 bases from J; bases unmatched to any gene: 14. CDR3 region: CASSYSRPGLALAYEQFF. CDR3 bases: TGTGCCAGCAGTTACTCCCGTCCGGGACTAGCCCTTGCCTATGAGCAGTTCTTC.

This clonotype was counted a few times. The CDR3 sequence: CASSLGANEAFF. The CDR3 bases are TGTGCCAGCAGCTTAGGGGCCAATGAAGCTTTCTTT. This chain connects TRBV11-2 to TRBJ1-1; D is unresolved. This CDR3 has 12 residues. Germline lookup yields CDR1 SGHAT and CDR2 FQNNGV. The ends were cut back, 1 base at V and 7 bases at J, with 7 bases in the middle.

The sample holds a few counts of this clonotype. The J gene is TRBJ2-3, the V gene TRBV5-4, with 7 positions matching TRBD2. Germline assignment: CDR1 SGHNT and CDR2 YYREEE (reference sequence). CDR3 length: 16 residues. The junction had 7 bases not matched to a gene; V was cut back by 0 bases and J by 3 bases. The CDR3: CASSLGDYFGTDTQYF. For the CDR3, the DNA is TGTGCCAGCAGCTTGGGGGACTATTTCGGGACAGATACGCAGTATTTT.

This clonotype was seen ten or more times. CDR3 in DNA: TGTGCCAGCAGTCTAGGGACCGGGGAGAGACAGCCCCAGCATTTT. Protein: CASSLGTGERQPQHF. The V call is TRBV6-1, the J call TRBJ1-5, with a possible D match to TRBD1 (5 bases). Germline-derived CDR1 and CDR2 are MNHNS and SASEGT. The CDR3 sequence is 15 residues long. V lost 5 bases, J lost 7 bases, and 18 bases lay in between.